Listed here are 8 T cell receptor beta chains from one sample, sequenced in a study of siplizumab effects on memory and regulatory T cells. The data were produced by immunoSEQ multiplex PCR, yet TCRdb's version contains in-frame clones alone and is incomplete. The top ten hold 0.62% of the sample, which has approximately 100,000 clones, approximately 93% seen once. The source material was Tregs sorted from blood. The source is a human donor in good health.

The CDR3 here is CASSPRSYNEQFF. In DNA, the CDR3 is TGTGCCAGCAGCCCCCGGTCCTACAATGAGCAGTTCTTC. The chain employs TRBV5-6 and TRBJ2-1; D gene ambiguous. Per the germline V gene, CDR1 is SGHDT and CDR2 is YYEEEE. CDR3 length equals 13 residues. V lost 4 bases to trimming and J lost 1 base, with 6 bases between them.

V usage is TRBV6-5 and J usage is TRBJ2-5; 9 bases match TRBD1. There are 15 residues in the CDR3. Germline CDR1 and CDR2: MNHEY and SVGAGI. V trimming: 6 bases; J trimming: 5 bases; junction bases outside the gene matches: 10. CDR3 sequence reads: CASSPVTGGRETQYF. For the CDR3, the DNA is TGTGCCAGCAGCCCCGTGACAGGGGGGAGGGAGACCCAGTACTTC.

CDR3 protein: CAIREGETQYF. CDR3 DNA sequence: TGTGCCATCAGGGAGGGGGAGACCCAGTACTTC. This sequence joins TRBV10-3 and TRBJ2-5; weak D call: TRBD2 (6 bases). The CDR3 is 11 amino acids. The ends were cut back, 6 bases at V and 5 bases at J, with 7 bases in the middle. Germline V CDR1 and CDR2: ENHRY, SYGVKD.

The rearrangement joins TRBV6-5 to TRBJ1-1, with 7 bases matching TRBD1. Germline CDR1 reads MNHEY; CDR2 reads SVGAGI. With 9 bases clipped from V and 5 bases from J, the junction kept 9 bases outside the gene matches. This CDR3 is built from 13 residues. The CDR3 spells CASKGGVRTEAFF. CDR3 bases: TGTGCCAGTAAAGGGGGCGTGAGGACTGAAGCTTTCTTT.

Regarding this clone: The same CDR3 arises from other DNA sequences in this sample as well. J is TRBJ2-1 and V is TRBV18; D might be TRBD1 (6 bases). The CDR3 is made up of 14 amino acids. The germline V and J ends were trimmed by 3 bases and 0 bases, with 6 bases remaining between them. The germline CDR1 and CDR2 sequences are KGHSH and LQKENI. In DNA form, the CDR3 reads TGTGCCAGCTCACCCAGGGGCTCCTACAATGAGCAGTTCTTC. Its translation: CASSPRGSYNEQFF. The variable domain in full, completed from reference TRBV18 and TRBJ2-1, reads NAGVMQNPRHLVRRRGQEARLRCSPMKGHSHVYWYRQLPEEGLKFMVYLQKENIIDESGMPKERFSAEFPKEGPSILRIQQVVRGDSAAYFCASSPRGSYNEQFFGPGTRLTVL.

Notes on this clone: Other DNA sequences in the same sample also yield this CDR3. The chain joins TRBV30 to TRBJ2-1; D is possibly TRBD2 (6 bases). Trimming took off 2 bases at V and 9 bases at J, with 17 bases between the two ends. The CDR3 contains 14 residues. From germline, CDR1 is GTSNPN and CDR2 SVGIG (reference sequence). CDR3 amino acids: CAWSLIAVRGEQFF. CDR3 coding DNA: TGTGCCTGGAGTCTGATAGCGGTCCGGGGTGAGCAGTTCTTC. Supplemented by reference TRBV30 and TRBJ2-1, the full variable domain reads SQTIHQWPATLVQPVGSPLSLECTVEGTSNPNLYWYRQAAGRGLQLLFYSVGIGQISSEVPQNLSASRPQDRQFILSSKKLLLSDSGFYLCAWSLIAVRGEQFFGPGTRLTVL.

This rearrangement joins TRBV6-5 to TRBJ1-2; no definite D call. Trimming left V 0 bases short and J 4 bases short, with 9 bases between. CDR1 and CDR2 from the germline V gene are MNHEY and SVGAGI. This CDR3 comprises 14 residues. Here the CDR3 reads CASSYSRAGYGYTF. As DNA, the CDR3 is TGTGCCAGCAGTTACTCGAGGGCGGGCTATGGCTACACCTTC.

CDR3 sequence: CASSHPGQISNQPQHF. The CDR3 DNA sequence: TGTGCCAGCAGTCATCCGGGACAGATAAGCAATCAGCCCCAGCATTTT. The rearrangement links TRBV27 to TRBJ1-5; 7 nucleotides align to TRBD1. The CDR3 spans 16 residues. J lost 1 base, V lost 5 bases, and 8 bases had no gene match. Looked up from germline, CDR1 is MNHEY and CDR2 is SMNVEV (reference sequence).